These 10 T cell receptor beta chains were sequenced from one sample in a study of blood T cells in healthy people across ages. The second PCR ran about 6 to 11 cycles with a sample-barcoded 5' primer and J-beta primers. A single record per CDR3 protein comes from TCRdb applying MiXCR to the 5' RACE reads. Of approximately 900,000 distinct CDR3 sequences listed, under 50% are singletons. Specimen: blood. The receptors were gathered from a man aged 25-40 years in good health.

The chain joins TRBV4-1 to TRBJ1-2; D call uncertain. Between the trimmed V and J ends, which lost 0 bases and 7 bases, there was a span of 6 bases. CDR3 length: 12 amino acids. Looked up from germline, CDR1 is MGHRA and CDR2 is YSYEKL. The CDR3 protein is CASSQDVSGYTF. The CDR3 bases are TGCGCCAGCAGCCAAGATGTATCTGGCTACACCTTC.

This clonotype was counted between two and nine times. This chain joins TRBV12-3 or TRBV12-4 and TRBJ2-7; 8 nucleotides match TRBD1. The CDR3 is 19 amino acids. Losses at the gene ends were 4 bases for V and 5 bases for J; bases not matched to a gene: 22. DNA of the CDR3: TGTGCCAGCAGTTGGCTTAGAATCCCTGGCCCTGACAGGGGCCACGAGCAGTACTTC. Its translation is CASSWLRIPGPDRGHEQYF.

This clonotype was picked up a small number of times. The CDR3 here is CASSPPTGNYEQYF. CDR3 nucleotide sequence: TGCGCCAGCAGCCCCCCGACAGGGAACTACGAGCAGTACTTC. The rearrangement uses TRBV4-1 and TRBJ2-7, with 7 nucleotides matching TRBD1. V was pared by 4 bases and J by 3 bases, with 6 bases of the junction left unmatched. The V gene's germline CDR1 is MGHRA and CDR2 YSYEKL. This CDR3 is built from 14 residues.

This clonotype was counted between two and nine times. The chain recombines TRBV24-1 with TRBJ2-7, with TRBD1 as a possible D gene (6 bases). Looked up from germline, CDR1 is KGHDR and CDR2 is SFDVKD. V gave up 5 bases and J gave up 6 bases, with 7 bases separating them. The CDR3 covers 11 residues. CDR3 protein: CATSGGGEQYF. In nucleotides, the CDR3 is TGTGCCACCAGTGGAGGGGGCGAGCAGTACTTC.

V gene TRBV3-1 combines with J gene TRBJ2-3; no firm D call. CDR3 length equals 12 residues. In germline, CDR1 is LGHDT, CDR2 YNNKEL (reference sequence). V gave up 5 bases and J gave up 4 bases, with 7 bases separating them. CDR3 in DNA: TGTGCCAGCAGCGAATCCCCAGATACGCAGTATTTT. This gives the protein CASSESPDTQYF.

This clonotype was seen once. This chain uses TRBV11-3 with TRBJ2-2; perhaps TRBD1 as D (6 bases). Germline assignment: CDR1 SGHNT and CDR2 YENEEA. V lost 4 bases and J 2 bases, leaving 17 bases between the germline ends. The CDR3 is made up of 17 amino acids. CDR3 residues: CASSSGVGRGNTGELFF. CDR3 DNA: TGTGCCAGCAGCTCAGGGGTCGGCAGGGGAAACACCGGGGAGCTGTTTTTT.

The chain joins TRBV3-1 to TRBJ2-4; possibly TRBD1 for D (5 bases). V lost 7 bases, J lost 6 bases, and 16 bases lay in between. The V gene's germline CDR1 is LGHDT and CDR2 YNNKEL (reference sequence). The CDR3 covers 14 residues. CDR3 in amino acids: CASNHASTANIQYF. Written as DNA, the CDR3 is TGTGCCAGCAACCATGCATCGACAGCAAACATTCAGTACTTC.

A few counts support this clonotype. The V call is TRBV2, the J call TRBJ2-7; maybe TRBD1 (5 bases). Germline V CDR1 and CDR2: SNHLY, FYNNEI. The V and J ends lost 5 bases and 0 bases respectively, with 11 bases between them. This CDR3 spans 14 amino acids. Here the CDR3 reads CASSITDISYEQYF. DNA for the CDR3: TGTGCCAGCAGTATCACGGACATCTCCTACGAGCAGTACTTC.

This clonotype was seen repeatedly, ten times or more. V and J are TRBV9 and TRBJ2-1; 9 bases fit TRBD1. The CDR3 totals 14 residues. CDR1 is SGDLS, CDR2 YYNGEE, per germline. The trim removed 4 bases at V and 6 bases at J, leaving 5 bases unmatched. The CDR3 DNA is TGTGCCAGCAGCCCCCGGGACAGGGCCAATGAGCAGTTCTTC. Translated, it gives CASSPRDRANEQFF.

The chain couples TRBV6-4 to TRBJ2-1; D gene unclear. The V end was cut by 3 bases, the J end by 6 bases, with 9 bases between. The CDR3 covers 13 residues. Germline assignment: CDR1 MRHNA and CDR2 SNTAGT. The CDR3 loop is CASSEGNGNEQFF. CDR3 in DNA: TGTGCCAGCAGTGAAGGGAACGGCAATGAGCAGTTCTTC.